The rows below give T cell receptor beta chains drawn from one sample of a study of OX40 agonist ivuxolimab in advanced cancers. Some clones are missing from TCRdb's copy, which holds only in-frame ones; the method was immunoSEQ multiplex PCR. The sample gives about 49,000 clones, around 86% of which show up once; approximately 6.6% is in the top ten. The source material was CD4+ or CD8+ T cells sorted from blood, sampled in a trial of the OX40 agonist ivuxolimab. These TCRs come from an adult with an advanced solid tumor such as melanoma, head and neck, liver or kidney cancer. The CDR3 runs from the conserved cysteine through the conserved F or W. The D gene is left open where the match is weak. Some rows have no size entry. The others give once, few or many, or a class for an expanded clone.

j_gene	v_gene	abundance	d_gene	CDR3nt	CDR3aa
TRBJ1-1	TRBV2	.	.	TGTGCCAGCAGGTTGGGACAACTCGAAGCTTTCTTT	CASRLGQLEAFF
TRBJ2-3	TRBV5-1	.	TRBD1	TGCGCCAGCAGCTGGGCCGGGACAGGGGGCCCAGATACGCAGTATTTT	CASSWAGTGGPDTQYF
TRBJ2-7	TRBV2	few	.	TGTGCCAGCCAGTGGGTGGGACTTAACTACGAGCAGTACTTC	CASQWVGLNYEQYF
TRBJ1-1	TRBV9	.	.	TGTGCCAGCAGCCCTGCGAACACTGAAGCTTTCTTT	CASSPANTEAFF
TRBJ1-6	TRBV9	.	TRBD1	TGTGCCAGCAGCGTAACAGGGGTAAATTCACCCCTCCACTTT	CASSVTGVNSPLHF
TRBJ2-3	TRBV28	.	TRBD1	TGTGCCAGCAGTACACAGGGGACAGATACGCAGTATTTT	CASSTQGTDTQYF
TRBJ2-3	TRBV28	few	.	TGTGCCAGCAGTCCCTTACTGCGGGGCGAGATGACAGATACGCAGTATTTT	CASSPLLRGEMTDTQYF
TRBJ1-3	TRBV5-5	.	.	TGTGCCAGCACCAAGGACCTGGGACTGGGAAACACCATATATTTT	CASTKDLGLGNTIYF
TRBJ2-5	TRBV11-2	.	.	TGTGCCAGCAGCCAAACCCTTCACCCACAAGAGACCCAGTACTTC	CASSQTLHPQETQYF
TRBJ1-1	TRBV6-5	.	.	TGTGCCAGCAGTTACGACGGACAAAACACTGAAGCTTTCTTT	CASSYDGQNTEAFF
TRBJ2-3	TRBV28	.	TRBD2	TGTGCCAGCAGTTTGGCGGGAGGGCCCGCAGATACGCAGTATTTT	CASSLAGGPADTQYF
TRBJ2-7	TRBV9	.	.	TGTGCCAGCAGCGCGCGGGACATTTCCTACGAGCAGTACTTC	CASSARDISYEQYF
TRBJ1-5	TRBV4-3	.	.	TGCGCCAGCAGCCCTAATCAGGGAAACAATCAGCCCCAGCATTTT	CASSPNQGNNQPQHF
TRBJ2-3	TRBV27	.	TRBD2	TGTGCCAGCAGTCTACTAGCGGGAGGGGATATGGGGAGTTATACGCAGTATTTT	CASSLLAGGDMGSYTQYF
TRBJ2-5	TRBV11-2	.	TRBD2	TGTGCCAGCAGCTTGCTAGCGGGGATCCAAGAGACCCAGTACTTC	CASSLLAGIQETQYF
TRBJ1-4	TRBV7-9	.	TRBD1	TGTGCCAGCAGCCCCCAGGGGGGCTCAGGCGAAAAACTGTTTTTT	CASSPQGGSGEKLFF
TRBJ2-5	TRBV10-1	few	.	TGCGCCAGCAGTGAAGACAACCAAGAGACCCAGTACTTC	CASSEDNQETQYF
TRBJ1-1	TRBV4-1	.	.	TGCGCCAGCAGCCAAGTCGCGGACTTTGAAGCTTTCTTT	CASSQVADFEAFF
TRBJ1-5	TRBV19	.	.	TGTGCCAGTGGATCGGGAAATCAGCCCCAGCATTTT	CASGSGNQPQHF
TRBJ1-6	TRBV28	once	.	TGTGCCAGCAGTTCCCCTCTAGCTTCCTATAATTCACCCCTCCACTTT	CASSSPLASYNSPLHF
TRBJ1-1	TRBV4-1	.	TRBD1	TGCGCCAGCAGCCCCCAGGGGGTTGACACTGAAGCTTTCTTT	CASSPQGVDTEAFF
TRBJ2-1	TRBV7-8	.	.	TGTGCCAGCAGCTTAGCGCTCGGCCCCAATGAGCAGTTCTTC	CASSLALGPNEQFF
TRBJ2-1	TRBV4-3	once	TRBD2	TGCGCCAGCAGCCAAGAGGATAGCGGGTTCTACAATGAGCAGTTCTTC	CASSQEDSGFYNEQFF
TRBJ1-2	TRBV5-5	.	.	TGTGCCAGCAGCCCAGAACAGGTCTATTATGGCTACACCTTC	CASSPEQVYYGYTF
TRBJ1-1	TRBV28	.	.	TGTGCCAGCAGTTTTAACCCGAACACTGAAGCTTTCTTT	CASSFNPNTEAFF
TRBJ2-5	TRBV28	.	.	TGTGCCAGCAGCAACCCGGGATTTGGAGAGACCCAGTACTTC	CASSNPGFGETQYF
TRBJ2-7	TRBV28	.	TRBD2	TGTGCCAGCAGTCCCTCCATTAGTAGCGGGATTACCTACGAGCAGTACTTC	CASSPSISSGITYEQYF
TRBJ1-4	TRBV6-5	.	.	TGTGCCAGCAGTAGAGGGGAGCATGAAAAACTGTTTTTT	CASSRGEHEKLFF